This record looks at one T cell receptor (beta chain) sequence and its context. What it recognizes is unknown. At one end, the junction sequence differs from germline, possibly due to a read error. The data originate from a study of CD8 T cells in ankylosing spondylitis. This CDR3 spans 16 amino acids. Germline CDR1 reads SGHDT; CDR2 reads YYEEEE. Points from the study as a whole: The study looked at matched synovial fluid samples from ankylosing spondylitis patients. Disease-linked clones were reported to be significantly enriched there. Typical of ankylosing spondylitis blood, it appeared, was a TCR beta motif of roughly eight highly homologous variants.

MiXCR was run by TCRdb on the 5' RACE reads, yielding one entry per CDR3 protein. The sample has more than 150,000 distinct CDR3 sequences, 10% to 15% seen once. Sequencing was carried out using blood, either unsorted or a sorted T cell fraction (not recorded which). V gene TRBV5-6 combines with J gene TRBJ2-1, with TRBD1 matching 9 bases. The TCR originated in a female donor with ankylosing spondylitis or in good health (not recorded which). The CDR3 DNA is TGTGCCAACAGCTTGAACGCGGGACAGGGTGTGACTGAGCAGTTCTTC. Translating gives CANSLNAGQGVTEQFF.